This TCR beta chain comes out of a study of blood T cell repertoires in COVID-19. Ages ranged from about 18 to 89 years, with residence in 24 US areas. Sequencing was performed with immunoSEQ multiplex PCR; in TCRdb, only in-frame clones are kept and a portion is missing. The data contain about 190,000 clones, around 84% of them singletons. CDR1 and CDR2 from the germline V gene are SGHNT and YYREEE (reference sequence). With V trimmed by 0 bases and J by 3 bases, 2 bases remained unmatched. The CDR3 is made up of 15 amino acids. The rearrangement links TRBV5-4 to TRBJ2-7, with 11 positions matching TRBD1. Sequenced material: PBMCs or T cells enriched from blood (not recorded which). The sequence was obtained from a woman in her thirties who had been exposed to COVID-19. The CDR3 DNA sequence: TGTGCCAGCAGCTTGGGCGGGACAGGGGGCTACGAGCAGTACTTC. Translating gives CASSLGGTGGYEQYF.